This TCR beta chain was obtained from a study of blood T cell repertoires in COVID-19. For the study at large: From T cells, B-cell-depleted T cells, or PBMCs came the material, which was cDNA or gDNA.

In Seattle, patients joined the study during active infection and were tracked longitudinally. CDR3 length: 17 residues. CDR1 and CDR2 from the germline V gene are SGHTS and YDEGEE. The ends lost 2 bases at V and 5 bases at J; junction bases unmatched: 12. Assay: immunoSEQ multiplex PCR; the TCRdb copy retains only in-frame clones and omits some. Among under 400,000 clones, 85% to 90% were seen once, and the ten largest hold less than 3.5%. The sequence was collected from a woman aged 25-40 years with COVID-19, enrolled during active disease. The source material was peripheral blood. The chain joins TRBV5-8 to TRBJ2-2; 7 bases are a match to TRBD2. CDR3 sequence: CASSFSFRGSVTGELFF. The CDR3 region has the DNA TGTGCCAGCAGCTTCTCGTTTCGCGGGAGTGTGACCGGGGAGCTGTTTTTT.